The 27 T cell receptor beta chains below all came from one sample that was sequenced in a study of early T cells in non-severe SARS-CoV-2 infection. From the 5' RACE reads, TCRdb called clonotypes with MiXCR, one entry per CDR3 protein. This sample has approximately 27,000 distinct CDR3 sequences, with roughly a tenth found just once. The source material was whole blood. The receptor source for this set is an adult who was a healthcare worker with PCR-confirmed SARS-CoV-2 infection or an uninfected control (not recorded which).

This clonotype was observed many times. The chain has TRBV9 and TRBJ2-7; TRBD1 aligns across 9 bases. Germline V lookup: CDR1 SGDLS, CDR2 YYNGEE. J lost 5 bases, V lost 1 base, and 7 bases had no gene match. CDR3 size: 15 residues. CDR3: CASSVTTGGFHEQYF. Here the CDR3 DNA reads TGTGCCAGCAGCGTAACAACAGGGGGCTTCCACGAGCAGTACTTC.

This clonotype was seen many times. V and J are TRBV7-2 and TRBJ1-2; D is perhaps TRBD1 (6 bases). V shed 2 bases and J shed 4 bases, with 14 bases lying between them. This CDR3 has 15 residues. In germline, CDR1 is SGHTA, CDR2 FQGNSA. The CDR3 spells CASSLHQGTAYGYTF. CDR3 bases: TGTGCCAGCAGCTTACATCAGGGGACCGCCTATGGCTACACCTTC. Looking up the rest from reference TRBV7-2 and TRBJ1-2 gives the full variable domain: GAGVSQSPSNKVTEKGKDVELRCDPISGHTALYWYRQSLGQGLEFLIYFQGNSAPDKSGLPSDRFSAERTGGSVSTLTIQRTQQEDSAVYLCASSLHQGTAYGYTFGSGTRLTVV.

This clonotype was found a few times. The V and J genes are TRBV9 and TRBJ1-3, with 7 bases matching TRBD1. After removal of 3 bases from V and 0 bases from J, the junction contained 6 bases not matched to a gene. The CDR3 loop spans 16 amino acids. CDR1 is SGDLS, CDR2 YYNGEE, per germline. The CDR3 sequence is CASSEGTVSSGNTIYF. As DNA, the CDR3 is TGTGCCAGCAGCGAGGGGACAGTTAGCTCTGGAAACACCATATATTTT.

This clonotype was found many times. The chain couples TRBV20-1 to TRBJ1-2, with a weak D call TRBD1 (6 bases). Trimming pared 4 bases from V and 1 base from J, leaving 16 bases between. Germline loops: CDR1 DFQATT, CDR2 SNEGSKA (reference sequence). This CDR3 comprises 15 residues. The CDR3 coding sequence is TGCAGTGCTACTCAAGTTGGACAGAATAACTATGGCTACACCTTC. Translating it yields CSATQVGQNNYGYTF.

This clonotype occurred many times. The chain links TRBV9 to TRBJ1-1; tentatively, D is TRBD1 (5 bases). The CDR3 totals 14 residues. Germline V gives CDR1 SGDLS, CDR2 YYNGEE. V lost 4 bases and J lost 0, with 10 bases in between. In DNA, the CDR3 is TGTGCCAGCAGCTTACAGGAATTGAACACTGAAGCTTTCTTT. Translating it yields CASSLQELNTEAFF.

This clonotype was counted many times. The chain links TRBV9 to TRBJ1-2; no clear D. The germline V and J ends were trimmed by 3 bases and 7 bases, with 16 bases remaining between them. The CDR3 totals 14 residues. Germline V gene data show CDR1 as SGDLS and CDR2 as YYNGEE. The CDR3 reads CASSADGETVGYTF. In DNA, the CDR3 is TGTGCCAGCAGCGCGGACGGCGAGACCGTTGGCTACACCTTC.

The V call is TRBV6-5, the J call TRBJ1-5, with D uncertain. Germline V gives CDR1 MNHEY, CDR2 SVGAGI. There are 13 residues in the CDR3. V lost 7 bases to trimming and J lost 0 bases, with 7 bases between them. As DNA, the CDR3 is TGTGCCAGCACCTCCGATAGCAATCAGCCCCAGCATTTT. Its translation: CASTSDSNQPQHF.

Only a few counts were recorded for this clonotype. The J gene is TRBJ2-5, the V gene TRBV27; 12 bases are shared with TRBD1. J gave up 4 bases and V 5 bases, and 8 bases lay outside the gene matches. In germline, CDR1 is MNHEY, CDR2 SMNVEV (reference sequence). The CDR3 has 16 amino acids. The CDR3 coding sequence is TGTGCCAGCAGTCGATCCCGGGACAGGGGGCGAGAGACCCAGTACTTC. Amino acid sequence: CASSRSRDRGRETQYF.

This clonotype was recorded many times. CDR3 region: CASSQDTRGNGGYTF. CDR3 DNA: TGCGCCAGCAGCCAAGACACGAGGGGGAATGGTGGCTACACCTTC. The rearrangement links TRBV4-3 to TRBJ1-2; the D gene is possibly TRBD1 (6 bases). This CDR3 has 15 amino acids. Trimming removed 0 bases at V and 7 bases at J, with 15 bases between. Germline V lookup: CDR1 LGHNA, CDR2 YSLEER.

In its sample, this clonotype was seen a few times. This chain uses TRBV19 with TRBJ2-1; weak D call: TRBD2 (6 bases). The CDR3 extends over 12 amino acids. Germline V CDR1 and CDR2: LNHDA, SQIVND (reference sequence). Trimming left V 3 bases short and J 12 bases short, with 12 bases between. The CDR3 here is CASSMEGMGQFF. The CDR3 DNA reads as TGTGCCAGTAGTATGGAGGGAATGGGGCAGTTCTTC. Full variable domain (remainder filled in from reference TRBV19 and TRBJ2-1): DGGITQSPKYLFRKEGQNVTLSCEQNLNHDAMYWYRQDPGQGLRLIYYSQIVNDFQKGDIAEGYSVSREKKESFPLTVTSAQKNPTAFYLCASSMEGMGQFFGPGTRLTVL.

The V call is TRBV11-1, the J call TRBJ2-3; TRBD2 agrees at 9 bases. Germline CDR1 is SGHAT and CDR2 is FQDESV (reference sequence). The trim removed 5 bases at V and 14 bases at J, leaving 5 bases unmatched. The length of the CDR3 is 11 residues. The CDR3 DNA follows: TGTGCCAGCAGCGTAGGGACTAGCATGTATTTT. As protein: CASSVGTSMYF.

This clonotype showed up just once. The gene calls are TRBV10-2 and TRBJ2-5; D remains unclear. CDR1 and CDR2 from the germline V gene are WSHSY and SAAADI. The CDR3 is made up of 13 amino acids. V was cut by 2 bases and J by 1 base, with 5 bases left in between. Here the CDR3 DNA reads TGCGCCAGCAGTGAGGGACCCCAAGAGACCCAGTACTTC. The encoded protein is CASSEGPQETQYF.

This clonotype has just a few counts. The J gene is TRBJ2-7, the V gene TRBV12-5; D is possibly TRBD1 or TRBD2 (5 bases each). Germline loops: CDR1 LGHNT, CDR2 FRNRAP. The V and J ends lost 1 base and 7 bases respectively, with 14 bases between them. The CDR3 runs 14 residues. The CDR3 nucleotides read TGTGCTAGTGGTTTGGGTACAGGAACGGGGGAGCAGTACTTC. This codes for CASGLGTGTGEQYF.

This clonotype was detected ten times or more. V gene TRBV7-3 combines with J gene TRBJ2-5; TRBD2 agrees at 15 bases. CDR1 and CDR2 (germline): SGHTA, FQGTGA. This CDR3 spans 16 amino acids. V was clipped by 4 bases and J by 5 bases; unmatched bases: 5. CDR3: CASSSGLAGGSETQYF. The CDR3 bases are TGTGCCAGCAGCTCGGGACTAGCGGGGGGTAGTGAGACCCAGTACTTC.

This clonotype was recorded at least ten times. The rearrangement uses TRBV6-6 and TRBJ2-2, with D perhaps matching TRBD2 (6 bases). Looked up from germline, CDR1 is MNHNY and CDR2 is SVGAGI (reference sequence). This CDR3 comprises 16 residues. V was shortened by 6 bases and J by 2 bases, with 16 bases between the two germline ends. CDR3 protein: CASSPTSLQNTGELFF. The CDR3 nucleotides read TGTGCCAGCAGCCCTACTAGCTTACAAAACACCGGGGAGCTGTTTTTT.

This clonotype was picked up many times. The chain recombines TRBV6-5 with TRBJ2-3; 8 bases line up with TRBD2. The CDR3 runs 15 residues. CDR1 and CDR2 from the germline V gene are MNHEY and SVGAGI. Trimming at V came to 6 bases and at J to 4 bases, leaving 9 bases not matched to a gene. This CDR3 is CASRPGGAGSDTQYF. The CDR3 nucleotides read TGTGCCAGCAGACCCGGGGGGGCTGGGTCAGATACGCAGTATTTT.

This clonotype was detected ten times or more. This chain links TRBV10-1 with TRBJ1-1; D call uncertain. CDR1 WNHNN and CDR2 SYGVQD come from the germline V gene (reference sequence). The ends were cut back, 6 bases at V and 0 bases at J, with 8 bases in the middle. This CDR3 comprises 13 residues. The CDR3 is CASRAVMNTEAFF. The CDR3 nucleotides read TGCGCCAGCAGGGCCGTTATGAACACTGAAGCTTTCTTT.

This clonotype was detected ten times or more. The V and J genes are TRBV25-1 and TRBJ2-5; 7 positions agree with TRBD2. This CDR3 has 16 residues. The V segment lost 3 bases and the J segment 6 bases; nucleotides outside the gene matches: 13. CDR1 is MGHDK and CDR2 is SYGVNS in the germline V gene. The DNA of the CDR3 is TGTGCCAGCAGTGACTCGCCGGCTAGCGGACGGAAGACCCAGTACTTC. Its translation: CASSDSPASGRKTQYF.

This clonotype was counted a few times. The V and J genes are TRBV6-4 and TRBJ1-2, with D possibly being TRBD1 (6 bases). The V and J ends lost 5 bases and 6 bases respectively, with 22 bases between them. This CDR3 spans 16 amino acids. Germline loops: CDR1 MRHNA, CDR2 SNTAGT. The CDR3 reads CASSPVYRTDSDGYTF. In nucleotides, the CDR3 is TGTGCCAGCAGTCCTGTCTACAGGACAGATTCCGATGGCTACACCTTC.

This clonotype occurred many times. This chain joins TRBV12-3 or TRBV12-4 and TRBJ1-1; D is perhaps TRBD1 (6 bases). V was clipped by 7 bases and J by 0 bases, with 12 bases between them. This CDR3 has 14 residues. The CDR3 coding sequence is TGTGCCAGCACGGGGGGCAGGTTGAACACTGAAGCTTTCTTT. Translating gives CASTGGRLNTEAFF.

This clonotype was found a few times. The CDR3 sequence: CASSWSSEQFF. The CDR3 DNA reads TGTGCCAGCAGCTGGAGTAGTGAGCAGTTCTTC. This chain uses TRBV3-1 with TRBJ2-1; D remains unclear. The V gene lost 5 bases and the J gene lost 9 bases, with 8 bases spanning the gap. This CDR3 region has 11 residues. Germline lookup yields CDR1 LGHDT and CDR2 YNNKEL (reference sequence).

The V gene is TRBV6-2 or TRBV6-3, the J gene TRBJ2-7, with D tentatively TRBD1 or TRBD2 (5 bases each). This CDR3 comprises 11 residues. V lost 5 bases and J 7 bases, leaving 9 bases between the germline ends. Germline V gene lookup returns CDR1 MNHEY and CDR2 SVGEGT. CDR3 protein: CASSRDGEQYF. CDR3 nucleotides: TGTGCCAGCAGTCGGGACGGGGAGCAGTACTTC.

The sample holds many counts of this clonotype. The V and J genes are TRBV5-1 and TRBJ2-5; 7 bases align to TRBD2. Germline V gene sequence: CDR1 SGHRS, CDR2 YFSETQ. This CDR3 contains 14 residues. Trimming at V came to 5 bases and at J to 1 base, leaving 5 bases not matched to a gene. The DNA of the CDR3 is TGCGCCAGCAGAGCGGGGCCGAGCCAAGAGACCCAGTACTTC. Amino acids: CASRAGPSQETQYF.

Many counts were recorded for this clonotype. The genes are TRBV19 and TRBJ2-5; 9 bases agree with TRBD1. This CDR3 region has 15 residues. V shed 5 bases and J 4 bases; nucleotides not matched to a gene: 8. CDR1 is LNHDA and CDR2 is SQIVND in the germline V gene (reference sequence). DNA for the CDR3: TGTGCCAGTAGTGACCGGACAGGGGTCCGAGAGACCCAGTACTTC. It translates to CASSDRTGVRETQYF.

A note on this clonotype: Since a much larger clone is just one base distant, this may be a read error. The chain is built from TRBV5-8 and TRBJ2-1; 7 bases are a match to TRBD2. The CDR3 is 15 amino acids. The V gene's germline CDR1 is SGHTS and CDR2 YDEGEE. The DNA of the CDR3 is TGTGCCAGCAGCTTGAACGCGGGAGCCTACAGTGAGCAGTTCTTC. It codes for CASSLNAGAYSEQFF.

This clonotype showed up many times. DNA of the CDR3: TGTGCCAGCTCACCACCGTCCGGACTAGCGCCCTCTTACAATGAGCAGTTCTTC. Protein sequence: CASSPPSGLAPSYNEQFF. The chain links TRBV18 to TRBJ2-1; 9 bases are shared with TRBD2. The germline gives CDR1 KGHSH, CDR2 LQKENI. V trimming: 0 bases; J trimming: 4 bases; junction bases outside the gene matches: 10. The CDR3 covers 18 residues.

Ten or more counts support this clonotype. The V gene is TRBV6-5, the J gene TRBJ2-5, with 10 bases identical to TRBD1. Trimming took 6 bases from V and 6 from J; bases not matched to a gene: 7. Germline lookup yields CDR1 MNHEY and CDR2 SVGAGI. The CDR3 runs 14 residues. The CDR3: CASRPDRGQQTQYF. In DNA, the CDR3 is TGTGCCAGCAGACCCGACAGGGGGCAACAGACCCAGTACTTC.